This is a list of T cell receptor beta chains from one sample in a study of beta chain features in type 1 diabetes. Produced via immunoSEQ multiplex PCR; TCRdb's table is partial and in-frame only. Found here are hundreds of thousands of clones, roughly 13% of them singletons; the top ten hold 0.035% to 0.04%. The sequenced sample consisted of naive CD4+ T cells from blood. The receptors here all came from a man younger than 40 in good health. CDR3s leave out the opening cysteine and the closing phenylalanine or tryptophan.

TRBJ2-3	TRBV5-6	14	ASSSPVGAATDTQY
TRBJ1-2	TRBV25-1	13	ASSEFSAGINGYT
TRBJ2-1	TRBV30	13	AWSPRDRVVNEQF
TRBJ2-7	TRBV18	12	ASSPPSTAGEQY
TRBJ2-7	TRBV13	13	ASSPPRDDSYEQY
TRBJ2-1	TRBV7-3	14	ASSETGTRADNEQF
TRBJ2-2	TRBV7-8	11	ASSQVGTGELF
TRBJ2-1	TRBV28	14	ASSSPSGQDNNEQF
TRBJ2-1	TRBV11-3	13	ASSVSGRGYNEQF
TRBJ2-4	TRBV5-4	12	ASSPGTGPGIQY
TRBJ1-1	TRBV11-2	10	ASSTRGTEAF
TRBJ2-7	TRBV10-3	12	AIKLGQGAYEQY
TRBJ1-1	TRBV7-9	11	ASSLAWGTEAF
TRBJ2-1	TRBV9	13	ASSVGTSGSEEQF
TRBJ1-3	TRBV19	9	ASSFGNTIY
TRBJ2-2	TRBV7-3	13	ASSLLGENTGELF